This T cell receptor beta chain originates from a study of human T cells and chemical hapten exposure (dated by TCRdb to the early 2020s). About the study as a whole: For sensitization, 2% DPC in acetone was applied to an approximately 2 cm by approximately 2 cm area of upper inner arm skin. Throughout the study period of about 22 weeks, patients also received therapeutic DPC doses to the scalp every week. Patch testing on the upper back used Finn chambers containing 0.01% DPC, with scoring done after 6 days according to International Contact Dermatitis Research Group standards. The patient cohort, mostly female, included alopecia areata with under or over 50% scalp involvement, alopecia totalis and alopecia universalis. The libraries were sequenced as a pool, and the TCR yield per sample differed mostly because of small variations in library volumes within the pool. In alopecia patients, the study followed how the peripheral blood TCR repertoire changed in vivo over primary and secondary sensitization to diphenylcyclopropenone (DPC), a hapten. Blood samples were taken from patients before sensitization (week 0) and then at 2, 6 and about 24 weeks after DPC sensitization. For TCR sequencing, blood came from 25 to 35 alopecia patients at anywhere from one to four time points (pre-sensitization, 2, 6 and 24 weeks). Here is what the overall study found, with its caveats: DPC sensitization did not change how many TCRs were above 1 in 1000 frequency, and no evidence was found of alterations in global repertoire structure. Significantly more large CDR3 similarity clusters were formed by expanded TCRs than by pre-sensitization or healthy control sets, consistent with antigen-driven responses. Patch test score correlated positively with the number of PT1 expanded TCRs, reaching significance at thresholds 8, 16 and 32 but not at 4. Repeated subsampling changed both the strength of the expansion versus patch-test correlation and the threshold at which that correlation became significant. Alopecia, a presumed autoimmune disease, was present in all patients, so the immune response of the patients might differ from that of healthy individuals.

The time point label corresponds to: patch test 1, 2 weeks after DPC sensitization. The treatment or condition tag for this specimen amounts to: therapeutic diphenylcyclopropenone sensitization with weekly scalp DPC. Blood at each patch-test visit was drawn before the patch test was applied. To be eligible, patients had to be aged 18 to 70, diagnosed with alopecia and judged suitable for DPC therapy, while pregnant patients were excluded. Total RNA was extracted from unfractionated whole blood collected in Tempus Blood RNA tubes. The V end loses 7 bases and the J end loses 3 bases, and a stretch of 10 bases separates them. The germline V gene yields SQVTM for CDR1 and ANQGSEA for CDR2. The CDR3, from cysteine to phenylalanine, totals 12 residues. The only DNA kept is the CDR3, 36 bases in frame from the first base. The method behind the library was RACE. The run used a NextSeq 500. During library preparation, unique molecular identifiers were attached to individual cDNA molecules so that TCRs could be counted in a quantitative, reproducible way. For every blood RNA sample, sequencing covered both the TCR alpha and TCR beta chains. The authors' analysis ran thus. The median number of TCRs per sample was roughly 98,000, ranging from roughly 20,000 to 690,600. The Decombinator software suite was used to annotate V, J and CDR3 in the TCR reads. Every sample was subsampled to the same number of TCRs (28,000) for the PS versus PT1 abundance plots. TCRs were defined as expanded if absent before sensitization and observed at least eight times at the 2-week time point. The public sequencing data were trimmed at Q25 with fastp and processed into clonotypes with MiXCR by TCRdb, which kept only in-frame beta chains. One record per CDR3 amino acid sequence lists the most common genes and DNA. Here the V and J calls rest on TCRdb's processing, not on the authors' analysis. The sample table shows tens of thousands of distinct CDR3 sequences, and 9.3% are seen once. The leading ten clones occupy 13% of the sample.

This clonotype was seen only a few times. Its target antigen remains unknown. Per-base quality was not reported, and no clone a single base away is much larger than it. Specimen: whole blood, collected in connection with sensitization to the hapten diphenylcyclopropenone (DPC). The source of this sequence is a woman aged 35 to 49 with alopecia areata. Some clones in this sample may be carry-over from other donors' samples. The chain couples TRBV29-1 to TRBJ1-3; no D gene can be assigned with confidence. This receptor has the CDR3 CSADGDGNTIYF. The DNA reads TGCAGCGCAGACGGAGATGGAAACACCATATATTTT.